The 20 T cell receptor beta chains reported below all come from one sample, sequenced in a study of blood T cells in healthy people across ages. Next came a second PCR, run for about 7 to 12 cycles, which used a sample-barcoded 5' primer along with a J-beta primer mix. TCRdb redid the calling of the 5' RACE reads with MiXCR, one entry per CDR3 protein. This repertoire shows around 280,000 distinct CDR3 sequences, roughly 29% found once; its top ten account for 29%. Input material: blood. The receptors were gathered from a woman aged 70-85 years in good health.

Concerning this clonotype itself: Because it lacks the conserved phenylalanine or tryptophan at the end, this CDR3 is likely a read error. The V gene is TRBV7-9, the J gene TRBJ2-4; 7 positions match TRBD2. This CDR3 has 16 amino acids. CDR1 and CDR2 (germline): SEHNR, FQNEAQ (reference sequence). The CDR3 coding sequence is TGTGCCAGCGGCCCGACCCTGGCGGGGGAGGGGAACATCCAGTACCTC. Encoded protein: CASGPTLAGEGNIQYL.

This chain links TRBV28 with TRBJ1-1, with D possibly TRBD1 on 6 matching bases. CDR3 length equals 14 residues. Germline V gives CDR1 MDHEN, CDR2 SYDVKM. Trimming stripped 10 bases from V and 2 bases from J, with 17 bases between. The CDR3 bases are TGTGCCACCGCGGCGGGGACAATCAACACTGAAGCTTTCTTT. It encodes CATAAGTINTEAFF.

This clonotype occurred many times. This chain uses TRBV27 with TRBJ1-5; no clear D. V was pared by 2 bases and J by 3 bases, with 8 bases between. The CDR3 is 14 amino acids. Germline CDR1 reads MNHEY; CDR2 reads SMNVEV (reference sequence). This chain's CDR3 is CASSLREVNQPQHF. CDR3 coding DNA: TGTGCCAGCAGTTTACGGGAGGTCAATCAGCCCCAGCATTTT.

This clonotype was counted a few times. This rearrangement joins TRBV27 to TRBJ2-1; D gene ambiguous. The end of the DNA fits TRBJ2-7 better, so the J call may be wrong. The V gene's germline CDR1 is MNHEY and CDR2 SMNVEV (reference sequence). The CDR3 consists of 13 residues. Here the CDR3 reads CASSMTRKSEQYF. The CDR3 bases are TGTGCCAGCAGTATGACACGGAAATCCGAGCAGTACTTC.

This clonotype was counted once. The CDR3 does not close with the conserved phenylalanine or tryptophan, likely indicating a read error. The chain links TRBV20-1 to TRBJ1-5, with D hard to call. V lost 4 bases and J 2 bases, leaving 12 bases between the germline ends. Germline V gene lookup returns CDR1 DFQATT and CDR2 SNEGSKA (reference sequence). This CDR3 region has 14 residues. The CDR3 reads CSANRDEGNQPQHL. The CDR3 nucleotides are TGCAGTGCTAACCGGGATGAAGGCAATCAGCCCCAGCATCTT.

The CDR3 nucleotides are TGTGCCAGCAGCTTAGGAGGGCGGACACTTTCCACAGATACGCAGTATTTT. Protein: CASSLGGRTLSTDTQYF. The chain uses TRBV7-9 and TRBJ2-3; D assignment may be TRBD1 or TRBD2 (5 bases each). The CDR3 runs 17 residues. The germline V gene encodes CDR1 SEHNR and CDR2 FQNEAQ (reference sequence). V was cut by 1 base and J by 2 bases, with 16 bases left in between.

Details on this clonotype: The junction departs from the called germline gene at one end, perhaps through a read error. This chain joins TRBV10-3 and TRBJ2-5; D may be TRBD2 (5 bases). Germline V CDR1 and CDR2: ENHRY, SYGVKD. CDR3 length: 12 amino acids. The CDR3 sequence: CAIGERQETQYF. The CDR3 region has the DNA TGTGCCATCGGTGAGCGGCAAGAGACCCAGTACTTC.

The rearrangement joins TRBV6-5 to TRBJ1-1; weak D call: TRBD1 (6 bases). V gave up 6 bases and J gave up 5 bases, with 13 bases separating them. This CDR3 is 13 amino acids long. CDR1 MNHEY and CDR2 SVGAGI come from the germline V gene. CDR3 bases: TGTGCCAGCAGACCTGGACAGACTACTGAAGCTTTCTTT. It codes for CASRPGQTTEAFF.

This clonotype has only a few counts. The chain links TRBV21-1 to TRBJ1-2; TRBD1, as called in the table, went unchecked against the DNA. TRBV21-1 is described as a pseudogene. The CDR3 is 14 amino acids. The CDR3 loop is CASPGQGAIYGYTF. The CDR3 DNA follows: TGTGCCAGCCCAGGACAGGGGGCGATTTATGGCTACACCTTC.

This chain joins TRBV21-1 and TRBJ2-1; the tabulated D call, TRBD2, remains unverified against the DNA. TRBV21-1 is designated a pseudogene. The CDR3 covers 16 residues. Here the CDR3 reads CASSKEGPGGNNEQFF. CDR3 DNA: TGTGCCAGCAGCAAAGAGGGTCCTGGCGGGAACAATGAGCAGTTCTTC.

V and J are TRBV10-3 and TRBJ2-5; D is unclear. The J call is uncertain, as TRBJ2-1 better fits the DNA end. CDR3 length: 12 amino acids. Germline CDR1 is ENHRY and CDR2 is SYGVKD. The CDR3 sequence is CATSTLQNEQFF. The CDR3 DNA reads as TGTGCCACCTCGACACTACAAAATGAGCAGTTCTTC.

This clonotype has more than one count but fewer than ten. The chain couples TRBV29-1 to TRBJ2-4, with TRBD2 matching 9 bases. V shed 5 bases, J shed 5 bases, and the junction held 7 bases outside the gene matches. CDR1 and CDR2 from the germline V gene are SQVTM and ANQGSEA. The CDR3 totals 14 residues. The CDR3 DNA reads TGCAGCGTTTCGGGCCGACTAGCGGAAAACATTCAGTACTTC. Its protein product is CSVSGRLAENIQYF.

This clonotype was observed a few times. This chain joins TRBV11-2 and TRBJ2-5, with D perhaps given as TRBD1 or TRBD2 (6 bases each). Germline CDR1 reads SGHAT; CDR2 reads FQNNGV. Trimming left V 5 bases short and J 5 bases short, with 12 bases between. This CDR3 comprises 13 residues. CDR3 bases: TGTGCCAGCAGCCGCAAAGGGGGGGAGACCCAGTACTTC. It codes for CASSRKGGETQYF.

This clonotype was detected only a few times. The DNA of the CDR3 is TGTGCCAGCAGTTTACTTGGACAGAATCAGTTCTTC. This codes for CASSLLGQNQFF. This rearrangement joins TRBV27 to TRBJ2-1; possible D gene TRBD1, 6 bases. CDR3 length: 12 residues. Germline V CDR1 and CDR2: MNHEY, SMNVEV (reference sequence). The V and J ends lost 2 bases and 13 bases respectively, with 12 bases between them.

This clonotype was counted a few times. A junction end diverges from the germline sequence, so it may reflect a read error. The V call is TRBV7-9, the J call TRBJ2-6, with 10 bases that match TRBD1. This CDR3 is built from 17 residues. Looked up from germline, CDR1 is SEHNR and CDR2 is FQNEAQ (reference sequence). The CDR3 DNA reads as TGTGCCGGCAGATTGGGACAGGGGAGTTCTGGGGCCAACGTCCTGACTTTC. It translates to CAGRLGQGSSGANVLTF.

This clonotype was picked up a small number of times. V usage is TRBV14 and J usage is TRBJ2-5; D is possibly TRBD2 (6 bases). The V end lost 1 base, the J end lost 7 bases, and 10 bases lay between the germline ends. Germline V lookup: CDR1 SGHDN, CDR2 FVKESK. CDR3 length: 13 residues. The CDR3 DNA sequence: TGTGCCAGCAGCCAAGCAGGGAGGCCGACCCAGTACTTC. This translates into CASSQAGRPTQYF.

This clonotype was recorded a few times. V is TRBV28 and J is TRBJ2-1; 7 bases are a match to TRBD1. This CDR3 has 15 amino acids. Per germline, CDR1 MDHEN and CDR2 SYDVKM. Unmatched junction bases numbered 17, after V lost 8 bases and J lost 10 bases. The CDR3: CASRRRTGQKGEQFF. The CDR3 nucleotides read TGTGCCAGCCGCCGGAGGACAGGACAAAAAGGGGAGCAGTTCTTC.

This chain links TRBV7-2 with TRBJ2-5; 13 positions agree with TRBD2. The DNA end lines up better with TRBJ2-7; the J call may be wrong. The germline CDR1 and CDR2 sequences are SGHTA and FQGNSA. The CDR3 covers 16 residues. The DNA for the CDR3 is TGTGCCAGCAGCTCCACCGGACTAGCGGGGGTTTACGAGCAGTACTTC. This gives the protein CASSSTGLAGVYEQYF.

Comments on this clonotype: This CDR3 fails to terminate in the conserved phenylalanine or tryptophan, so it likely reflects a read error. The chain links TRBV11-2 to TRBJ1-6, with 8 bases lining up with TRBD1. CDR1 and CDR2 (germline): SGHAT, FQNNGV. Germline trimming cut 9 bases from V and 8 bases from J; bases unmatched to any gene: 6. This CDR3 has 13 residues. CDR3 region: CASSKDRDSPLHL. CDR3 coding DNA: TGTGCCAGTTCGAAGGACAGGGATTCACCCCTCCACCTT.

The chain has TRBV5-1 and TRBJ2-7, with TRBD2 identical over 7 bases. The CDR3 sequence is 14 residues long. Germline values: CDR1 SGHRS, CDR2 YFSETQ. V lost 4 bases, J lost 3 bases, and 7 bases stayed unmatched. The CDR3 DNA follows: TGCGCCAGCAGCCTGAAGCGGGAACTCTACGAGCAGTACTTC. This gives the protein CASSLKRELYEQYF.